Below, 13 T cell receptor beta chains from the same sample are listed, as sequenced in a study of regulatory T cells in long-lasting Graves disease. The time point denotes: persistent/refractory GD, antithyroid drugs over 5 years with positive TRAb. PBMCs provided the RNA from which the TCR library was made. CDR3 regions were amplified by Arm-PCR using iRepertoire HTBI primers to build TCR beta libraries. MiXCR, run by TCRdb on the multiplex PCR reads, gives a single entry per CDR3 protein. The sample records around 400,000 distinct CDR3 sequences, around 23% being singletons. The specimen was peripheral blood mononuclear cells (PBMCs), collected when the disease was refractory, from a patient treated with antithyroid drugs. These receptors all stem from a female donor with Graves disease.

The V call is TRBV5-1, the J call TRBJ2-7; tentative D call: TRBD1 (6 bases). V was clipped by 0 bases and J by 4 bases, with 11 bases between them. Germline CDR1 reads SGHRS; CDR2 reads YFSETQ. This CDR3 region has 14 residues. The CDR3 loop is CASSLAPGEYEQYF. DNA of the CDR3: TGCGCCAGCAGCTTGGCCCCAGGGGAATACGAGCAGTACTTC.

This clonotype has at least ten counts. This sequence joins TRBV7-2 and TRBJ2-5, with TRBD1 as a possible D gene (6 bases). Germline lookup yields CDR1 SGHTA and CDR2 FQGNSA. The CDR3 is made up of 15 amino acids. V lost 5 bases and J lost 3, with 16 bases in between. The CDR3 sequence is CASSPMADSKETQYF. DNA of the CDR3: TGTGCCAGCAGCCCAATGGCGGACAGTAAAGAGACCCAGTACTTC.

The chain links TRBV5-1 to TRBJ2-3, with no clear D. Trimming took off 1 base at V and 2 bases at J, with 8 bases between the two ends. The V gene's germline CDR1 is SGHRS and CDR2 YFSETQ. The CDR3 contains 14 residues. CDR3 region: CASSLTGHTDTQYF. CDR3 nucleotide sequence: TGCGCCAGCAGCTTGACCGGGCACACAGATACGCAGTATTTT.

This clonotype was counted only a few times. The J gene is TRBJ2-2, the V gene TRBV11-2, with D tentatively TRBD2 (6 bases). In germline, CDR1 is SGHAT, CDR2 FQNNGV. Trimming took off 4 bases at V and 1 base at J, with 13 bases between the two ends. There are 16 residues in the CDR3. In DNA, the CDR3 is TGTGCCAGCAGCTCTTCCGGGACTGTGAACACCGGGGAGCTGTTTTTT. Protein sequence: CASSSSGTVNTGELFF.

This clonotype was seen at least ten times. This sequence joins TRBV20-1 and TRBJ2-6; 8 bases line up with TRBD1. J gave up 2 bases and V 5 bases, and 2 bases lay outside the gene matches. The CDR3 has 14 amino acids. Germline CDR1 and CDR2: DFQATT and SNEGSKA (reference sequence). The CDR3 protein is CSAGTGTGANVLTF. In nucleotides, the CDR3 is TGCAGTGCTGGGACAGGAACTGGGGCCAACGTCCTGACTTTC.

This clonotype was recorded a few times. The chain links TRBV20-1 to TRBJ1-2; D remains ambiguous. CDR3 length equals 13 residues. The germline gives CDR1 DFQATT, CDR2 SNEGSKA (reference sequence). V was trimmed by 7 bases and J by 6 bases, leaving 18 bases between them. The CDR3 DNA reads TGCAGTGGACGAATGGAGGGAGGCCATGGCTACACCTTC. This sequence encodes CSGRMEGGHGYTF.

Only a few counts were recorded for this clonotype. This sequence may be a read error, since a much larger clone differs from it by one base. The rearrangement uses TRBV28 and TRBJ1-1, with D perhaps matching TRBD1 (6 bases). V was trimmed by 11 bases and J by 2 bases, leaving 27 bases between them. The CDR3 consists of 17 residues. Per germline, CDR1 MDHEN and CDR2 SYDVKM. The CDR3 DNA reads as TGTGCCGGCACCTGGTTGCTAAGAAGGACAGATAACACTGAAGCTTTCTTT. It encodes CAGTWLLRRTDNTEAFF.

The rearrangement links TRBV13 to TRBJ2-4; 13 positions match TRBD2. Germline V gives CDR1 PRHDT, CDR2 FYEKMQ (reference sequence). The junction had 10 bases not matched to a gene; V was cut back by 5 bases and J by 0 bases. CDR3 length: 19 amino acids. As DNA, the CDR3 is TGTGCCAGCAGCCCACGGACTAGCGGGAGAGTCTTAGCCAAAAACATTCAGTACTTC. The encoded protein is CASSPRTSGRVLAKNIQYF.

The sample holds many counts of this clonotype. The gene calls are TRBV12-3 or TRBV12-4 and TRBJ1-5; 7 bases map to TRBD1. The CDR3 is 15 residues long. Trimming took 6 bases from V and 0 from J; bases not matched to a gene: 5. Here the CDR3 reads CASRSGQYSNQPQHF. In DNA form, the CDR3 reads TGTGCCAGCAGATCGGGACAGTATAGCAATCAGCCCCAGCATTTT.

Only a few counts were recorded for this clonotype. The chain uses TRBV19 and TRBJ2-2; TRBD2 matches at 7 bases. V was clipped by 7 bases and J by 4 bases; unmatched bases: 12. The CDR3 has 16 residues. In germline, CDR1 is LNHDA, CDR2 SQIVND (reference sequence). The CDR3 spells CASKPVREEATGELFF. CDR3 DNA: TGTGCCAGTAAACCAGTCCGGGAGGAGGCCACCGGGGAGCTGTTTTTT.

Turning to this clonotype: It may be a read error: a sequence one base away is much more abundant. DNA of the CDR3: TGTGCCAGTGGGCGGCCGGGTGGCTTTGACGGGCAGTACTTC. Its protein is CASGRPGGFDGQYF. The chain links TRBV27 to TRBJ2-7; D is uncertain. Trimming stripped 9 bases from V and 9 bases from J, with 24 bases between. The CDR3 covers 14 residues. Germline V gene data show CDR1 as MNHEY and CDR2 as SMNVEV (reference sequence).

This clonotype was seen repeatedly, ten times or more. The chain is built from TRBV7-2 and TRBJ2-5; D ambiguous. This CDR3 comprises 14 residues. V dropped 3 bases and J dropped 0 bases, with 8 bases sitting between them. CDR1 is SGHTA and CDR2 is FQGNSA in the germline V gene. CDR3 coding DNA: TGTGCCAGCAGCTTGGGCGCGTACCAAGAGACCCAGTACTTC. Its translation is CASSLGAYQETQYF.

The chain links TRBV5-1 to TRBJ1-1; 7 bases are a match to TRBD1. Looked up from germline, CDR1 is SGHRS and CDR2 is YFSETQ. The CDR3 is made up of 14 amino acids. With V trimmed by 3 bases and J by 4 bases, 6 bases remained unmatched. CDR3 protein: CASSSTGSGTEAFF. The CDR3 bases are TGCGCCAGCAGCTCGACAGGGTCGGGCACTGAAGCTTTCTTT.